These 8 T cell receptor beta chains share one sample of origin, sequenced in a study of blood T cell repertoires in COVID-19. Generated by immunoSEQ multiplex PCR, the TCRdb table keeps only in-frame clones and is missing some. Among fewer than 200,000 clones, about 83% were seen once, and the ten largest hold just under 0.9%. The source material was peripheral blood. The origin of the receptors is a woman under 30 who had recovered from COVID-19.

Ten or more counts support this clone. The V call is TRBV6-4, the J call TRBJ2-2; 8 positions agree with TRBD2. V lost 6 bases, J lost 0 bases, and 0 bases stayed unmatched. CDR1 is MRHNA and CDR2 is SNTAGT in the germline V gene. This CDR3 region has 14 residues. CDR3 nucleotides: TGTGCCAGCAGCGGGGGGGCGAACACCGGGGAGCTGTTTTTT. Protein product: CASSGGANTGELFF.

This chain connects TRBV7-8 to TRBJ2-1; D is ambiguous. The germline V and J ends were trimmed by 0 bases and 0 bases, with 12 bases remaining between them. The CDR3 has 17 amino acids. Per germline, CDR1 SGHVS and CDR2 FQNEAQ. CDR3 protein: CASSLASSASSYNEQFF. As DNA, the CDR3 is TGTGCCAGCAGCTTAGCGTCCAGCGCAAGCTCCTACAATGAGCAGTTCTTC.

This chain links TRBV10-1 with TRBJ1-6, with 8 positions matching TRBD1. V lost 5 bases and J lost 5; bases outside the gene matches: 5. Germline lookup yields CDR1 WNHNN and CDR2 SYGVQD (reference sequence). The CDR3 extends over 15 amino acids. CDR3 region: CASSPKGQDNSPLHF. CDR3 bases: TGCGCCAGCAGTCCTAAGGGACAGGATAATTCACCCCTCCACTTT.

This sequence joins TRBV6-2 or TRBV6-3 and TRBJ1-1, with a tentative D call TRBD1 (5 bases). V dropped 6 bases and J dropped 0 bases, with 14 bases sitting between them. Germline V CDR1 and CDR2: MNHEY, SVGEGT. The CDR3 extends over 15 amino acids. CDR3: CASSDPQGMNTEAFF. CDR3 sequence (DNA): TGTGCCAGCAGCGACCCCCAGGGAATGAACACTGAAGCTTTCTTT.

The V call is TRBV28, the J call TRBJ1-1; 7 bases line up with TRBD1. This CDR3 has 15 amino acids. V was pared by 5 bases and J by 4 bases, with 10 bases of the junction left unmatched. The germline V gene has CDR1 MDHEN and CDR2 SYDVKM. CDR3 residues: CASSREGAPSTEAFF. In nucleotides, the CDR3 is TGTGCCAGCAGTCGGGAGGGGGCGCCGAGCACTGAAGCTTTCTTT. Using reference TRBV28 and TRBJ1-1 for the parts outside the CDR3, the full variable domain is DVKVTQSSRYLVKRTGEKVFLECVQDMDHENMFWYRQDPGLGLRLIYFSYDVKMKEKGDIPEGYSVSREKKERFSLILESASTNQTSMYLCASSREGAPSTEAFFGQGTRLTVV.

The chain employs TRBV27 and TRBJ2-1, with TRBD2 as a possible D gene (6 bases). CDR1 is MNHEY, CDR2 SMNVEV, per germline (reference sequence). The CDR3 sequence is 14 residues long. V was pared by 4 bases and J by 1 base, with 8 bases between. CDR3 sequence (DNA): TGTGCCAGCAGTTGGGGGACTTCCTACAATGAGCAGTTCTTC. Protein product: CASSWGTSYNEQFF.

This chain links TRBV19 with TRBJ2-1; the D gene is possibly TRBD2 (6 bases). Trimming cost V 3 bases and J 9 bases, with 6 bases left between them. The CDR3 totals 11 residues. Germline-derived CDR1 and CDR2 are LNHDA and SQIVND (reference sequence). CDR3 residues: CASSMGGEQFF. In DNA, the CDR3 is TGTGCCAGTAGTATGGGGGGTGAGCAGTTCTTC.

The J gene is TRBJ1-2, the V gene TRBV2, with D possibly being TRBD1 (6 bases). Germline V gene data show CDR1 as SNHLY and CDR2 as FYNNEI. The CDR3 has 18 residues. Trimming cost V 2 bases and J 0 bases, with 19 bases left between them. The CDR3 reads CASSEPWTVYSANYGYTF. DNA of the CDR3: TGTGCCAGCAGTGAACCCTGGACAGTTTACTCCGCTAACTATGGCTACACCTTC.